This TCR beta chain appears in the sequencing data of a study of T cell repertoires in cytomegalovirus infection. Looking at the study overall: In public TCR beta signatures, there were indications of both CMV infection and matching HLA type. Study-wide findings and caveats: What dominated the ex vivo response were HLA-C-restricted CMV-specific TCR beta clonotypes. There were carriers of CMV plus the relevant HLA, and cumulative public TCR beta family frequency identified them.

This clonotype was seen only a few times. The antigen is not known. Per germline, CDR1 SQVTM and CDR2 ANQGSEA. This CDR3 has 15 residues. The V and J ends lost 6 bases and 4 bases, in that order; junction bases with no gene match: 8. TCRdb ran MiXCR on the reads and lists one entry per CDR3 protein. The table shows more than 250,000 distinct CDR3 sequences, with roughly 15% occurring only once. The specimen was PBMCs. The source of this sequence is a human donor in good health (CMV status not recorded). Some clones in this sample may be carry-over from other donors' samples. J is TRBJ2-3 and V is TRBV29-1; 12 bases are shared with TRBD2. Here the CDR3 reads CSVKTSGRGPDTQYF. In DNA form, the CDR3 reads TGCAGCGTCAAGACTAGCGGGAGAGGGCCAGATACGCAGTATTTT.